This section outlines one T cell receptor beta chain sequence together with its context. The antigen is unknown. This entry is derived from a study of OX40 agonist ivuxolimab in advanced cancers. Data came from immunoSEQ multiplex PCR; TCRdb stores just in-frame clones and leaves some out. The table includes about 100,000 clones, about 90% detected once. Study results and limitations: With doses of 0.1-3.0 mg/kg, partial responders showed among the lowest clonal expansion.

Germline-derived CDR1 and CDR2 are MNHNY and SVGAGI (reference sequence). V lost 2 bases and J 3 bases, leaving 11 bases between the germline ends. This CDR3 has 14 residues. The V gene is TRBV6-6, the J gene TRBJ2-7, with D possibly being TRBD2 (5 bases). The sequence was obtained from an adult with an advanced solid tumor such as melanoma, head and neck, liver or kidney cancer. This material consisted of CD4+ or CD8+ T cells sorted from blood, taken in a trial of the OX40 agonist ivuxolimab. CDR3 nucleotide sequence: TGTGCCAGCAGTTACCGCGGACTGGACTACGAGCAGTACTTC. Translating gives CASSYRGLDYEQYF.